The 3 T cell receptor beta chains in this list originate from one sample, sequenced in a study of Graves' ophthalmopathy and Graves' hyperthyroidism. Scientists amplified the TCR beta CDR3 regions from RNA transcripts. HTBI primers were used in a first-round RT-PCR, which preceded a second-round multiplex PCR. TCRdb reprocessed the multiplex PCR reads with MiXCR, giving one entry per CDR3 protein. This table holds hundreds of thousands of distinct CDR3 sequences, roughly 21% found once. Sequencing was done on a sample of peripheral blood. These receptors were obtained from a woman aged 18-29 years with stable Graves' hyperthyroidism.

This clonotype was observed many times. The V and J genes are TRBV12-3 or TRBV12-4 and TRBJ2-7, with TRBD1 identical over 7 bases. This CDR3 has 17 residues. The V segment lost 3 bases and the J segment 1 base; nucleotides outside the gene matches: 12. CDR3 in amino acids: CASSFITGVKGSYEQYF. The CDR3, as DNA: TGTGCCAGCAGTTTTATTACAGGGGTTAAAGGATCCTACGAGCAGTACTTC.

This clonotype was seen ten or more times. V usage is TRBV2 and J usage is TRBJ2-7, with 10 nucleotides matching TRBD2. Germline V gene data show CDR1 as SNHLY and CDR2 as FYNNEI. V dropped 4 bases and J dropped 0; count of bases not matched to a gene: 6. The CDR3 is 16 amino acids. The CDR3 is CASSAAGGSSSYEQYF. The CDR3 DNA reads TGTGCCAGCAGTGCAGCGGGAGGGTCGAGCTCCTACGAGCAGTACTTC.

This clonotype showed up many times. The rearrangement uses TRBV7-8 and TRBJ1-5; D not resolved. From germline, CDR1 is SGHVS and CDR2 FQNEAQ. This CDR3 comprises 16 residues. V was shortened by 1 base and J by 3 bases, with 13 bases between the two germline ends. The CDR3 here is CASSLVKGPPNQPQHF. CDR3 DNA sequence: TGTGCCAGCAGCTTAGTAAAAGGGCCACCCAATCAGCCCCAGCATTTT.